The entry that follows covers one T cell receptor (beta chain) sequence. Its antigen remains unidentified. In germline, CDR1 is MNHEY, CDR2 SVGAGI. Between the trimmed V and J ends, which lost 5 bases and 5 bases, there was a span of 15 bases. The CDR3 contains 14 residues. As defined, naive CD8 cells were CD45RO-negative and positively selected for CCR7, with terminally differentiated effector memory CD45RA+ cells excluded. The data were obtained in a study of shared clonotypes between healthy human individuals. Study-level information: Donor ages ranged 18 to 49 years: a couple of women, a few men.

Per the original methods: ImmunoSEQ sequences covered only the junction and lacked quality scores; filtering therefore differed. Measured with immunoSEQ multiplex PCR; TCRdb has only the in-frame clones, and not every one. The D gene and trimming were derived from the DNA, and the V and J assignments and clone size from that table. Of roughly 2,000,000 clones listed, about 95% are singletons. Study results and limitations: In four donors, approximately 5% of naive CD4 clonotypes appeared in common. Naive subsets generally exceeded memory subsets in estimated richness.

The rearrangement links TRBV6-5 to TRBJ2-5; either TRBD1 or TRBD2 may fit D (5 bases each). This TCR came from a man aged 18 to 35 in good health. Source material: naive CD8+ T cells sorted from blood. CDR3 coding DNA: TGTGCCAGCAGTCTACTAGGGGCCGGGGAGACCCAGTACTTC. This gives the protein CASSLLGAGETQYF.